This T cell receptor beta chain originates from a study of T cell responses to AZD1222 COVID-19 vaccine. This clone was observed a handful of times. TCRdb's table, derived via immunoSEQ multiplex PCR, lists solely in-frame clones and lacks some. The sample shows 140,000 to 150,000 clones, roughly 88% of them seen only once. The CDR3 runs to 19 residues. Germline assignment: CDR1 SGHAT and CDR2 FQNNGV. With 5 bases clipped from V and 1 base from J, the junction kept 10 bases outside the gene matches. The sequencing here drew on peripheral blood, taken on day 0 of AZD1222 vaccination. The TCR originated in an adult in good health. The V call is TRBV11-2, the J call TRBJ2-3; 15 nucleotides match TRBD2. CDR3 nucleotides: TGTGCCAGCAGCGATACCGGACTAGCGGGGGGGCTAGGCACAGATACGCAGTATTTT. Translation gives CASSDTGLAGGLGTDTQYF.